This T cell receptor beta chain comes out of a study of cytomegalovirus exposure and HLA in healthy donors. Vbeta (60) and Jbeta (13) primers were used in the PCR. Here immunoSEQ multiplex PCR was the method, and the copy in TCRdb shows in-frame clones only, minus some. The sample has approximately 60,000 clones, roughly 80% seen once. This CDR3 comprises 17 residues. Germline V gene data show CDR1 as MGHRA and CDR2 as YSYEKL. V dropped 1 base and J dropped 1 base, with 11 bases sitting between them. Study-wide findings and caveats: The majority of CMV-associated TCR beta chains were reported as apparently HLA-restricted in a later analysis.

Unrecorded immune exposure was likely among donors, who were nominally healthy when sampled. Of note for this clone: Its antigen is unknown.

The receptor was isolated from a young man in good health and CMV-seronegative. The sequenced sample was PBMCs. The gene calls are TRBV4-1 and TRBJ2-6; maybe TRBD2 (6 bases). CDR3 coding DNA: TGCGCCAGCAGCCAAGTCCTGGGGGGTTCTGGGGCCAACGTCCTGACTTTC. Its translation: CASSQVLGGSGANVLTF.